This TCR beta chain was sequenced during a study of blood T cell repertoires in COVID-19 (TCRdb year 2020). Background on the whole study: Collaborator samples came from the United States, Italy and Spain and covered acute and convalescent phases of COVID-19. HLA class I and class II types, where available, came from metadata supplied by the sample provider rather than from assay-based typing. Nearly every sample came with metadata listing a de-identified subject ID, COVID-19 status, age in years and sex. Samples came from the ongoing ImmuneRACE study (first 160 participants) plus 1,254 subjects from 6 global collaborators. The repertoires were released in a freely available public database intended as a resource for research on the immune response to SARS-CoV-2. The material from the prospective study consisted of cDNA or gDNA derived from T cells, B-cell-depleted T cells, or PBMCs. Subjects who had been exposed to COVID-19, were actively infected with it, or had recovered from it provided the deeply sampled blood TCRbeta repertoires that made up the dataset. Study-level results and caveats: How much clinical and demographic metadata was included differed by source and by participant, and the metadata was provided uncurated.

The trim is 7 bases for V and 2 bases for J, with a gap of 18 bases between the germline ends. From the cysteine up to the phenylalanine, the CDR3 has a length of 16 residues. Only the CDR3 DNA is retained, 48 bases long and in frame from the first base. Taken from the germline V gene, the CDR1 and CDR2 loops are SGHRS and YFSETQ. Notes on this clone: Its antigen remains unidentified. No much larger clone exists at a distance of one base, and base qualities are not known.

Participants in the prospective study were enrolled through a virtual design, were aged about 18 to 100 years, and lived in approximately 25 United States geographic areas. To assign participants to cohorts, the prospective study relied on clinical history that participants themselves reported in a screening survey and a study questionnaire. Recovered participants in ImmuneRACE Cohort 3 were defined as having two consecutive negative NP/OP PCR tests, clearance from a healthcare professional, or resolution of symptoms. In the prospective study, whole blood, serum and a nasopharyngeal or oropharyngeal swab were collected from each participant by mobile phlebotomists. Additional blood draws and questionnaires over an approximately 2-month period could optionally be provided by prospective study participants. Before DNA extraction, blood samples from the prospective study were shipped at room temperature or frozen.

TCRbeta CDR3 regions were amplified from genomic DNA by means of the immunoSEQ Assay, a bias-controlled multiplex PCR. Per the authors' processing: Nucleated cell counts per sample were estimated from amplification of reference gene primers within the assay. To quantify the absolute abundance of each unique TCRbeta CDR3 rearrangement, sequence reads were collapsed and filtered. Productive Simpson clonality was computed per sample as the square root of Simpson's diversity index over productive rearrangements. TCRdb holds this immuneACCESS table with in-frame rearrangements only. Some clones are missing; in checked studies, unresolved V genes explain under half, and the rest has no known cause. From that table come the V and J calls and clone size; the DNA was used to work out D and trimming. The sample data list about 170,000 clones, and 84% of these were observed just once. The top ten constitute 12% of the sample.

Sequencing input: PBMCs or T cells enriched from blood (not recorded which). The chain is assembled from TRBV5-1 and TRBJ2-2; the D gene is not confidently resolved. This sequence originates from a man between 45 and 60 years old who had recovered from COVID-19. The DNA reads as follows: TGCGCCAGCCGCCTCCCCGGGTCTTTAAACACCGGGGAGCTGTTTTTT. This encodes CASRLPGSLNTGELFF.